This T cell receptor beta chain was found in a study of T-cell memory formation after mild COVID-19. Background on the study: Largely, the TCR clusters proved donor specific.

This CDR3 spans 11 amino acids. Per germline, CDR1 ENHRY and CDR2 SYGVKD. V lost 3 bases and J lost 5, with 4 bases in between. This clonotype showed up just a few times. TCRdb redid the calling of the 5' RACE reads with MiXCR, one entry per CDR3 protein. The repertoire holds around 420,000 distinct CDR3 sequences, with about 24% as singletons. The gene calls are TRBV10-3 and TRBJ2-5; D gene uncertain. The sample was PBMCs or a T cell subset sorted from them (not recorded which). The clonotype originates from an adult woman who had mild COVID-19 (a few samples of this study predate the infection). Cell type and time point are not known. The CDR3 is CAISDLETQYF. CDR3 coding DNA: TGTGCCATCAGTGATCTGGAGACCCAGTACTTC.